This TCR beta chain was identified in a study of cytomegalovirus exposure and HLA in healthy donors. Amplification used 60 Vbeta primers and 13 Jbeta primers. Here immunoSEQ multiplex PCR was the method, and the copy in TCRdb shows in-frame clones only, minus some. The sample contains under 200,000 clones, over 65% of which appear only once. As regards this clone: Its antigen is still unknown.

Germline lookup yields CDR1 SGHTS and CDR2 YDEGEE. This CDR3 is 14 amino acids long. Trimming removed 5 bases from V and 8 bases from J, with 14 bases in between. Whole-study results and caveats: Fewer N-insertions than the approximately 680-donor mean were reportedly shown by an Asian-associated ancestry cluster in a later analysis.

The sequence came from a woman aged 40 to 50 in good health and CMV-seropositive. This sequence joins TRBV5-8 and TRBJ1-6; D is possibly TRBD1 (6 bases). The sequenced sample was PBMCs. The CDR3 DNA reads as TGTGCCAGCAGTGCCCCGGGACACGATTCACCCCTCCACTTT. It specifies CASSAPGHDSPLHF.